This T cell receptor (beta chain) is drawn from a study of cytomegalovirus exposure and HLA in healthy donors. General study findings and limits: Among TCR beta chains, those listed as cytomegalovirus-associated numbered over 150. TCR beta V- and J-gene trimming was later associated with a missense DCLRE1C variant. Most of the CMV-associated TCR beta chains (in a later analysis) appeared to be HLA-restricted.

A remark on this clone: The target antigen is unknown.

PCR involved 60 Vbeta and 13 Jbeta primers. TCRdb's copy holds only in-frame clones and misses some; the assay was immunoSEQ multiplex PCR. The table lists 120,000 or so clones, more than 70% of them singletons. This receptor was taken from a man under 40 in good health and CMV-seronegative. The sequencing sample was made of PBMCs.

The CDR3 DNA reads as TGTGCCAGCAGTGAACTAGCGGGGACAGATACGCAGTATTTT. It encodes CASSELAGTDTQYF. This chain links TRBV2 with TRBJ2-3, with 9 bases identical to TRBD2. The CDR3 contains 14 residues. From germline, CDR1 is SNHLY and CDR2 FYNNEI. The V segment lost 2 bases and the J segment 3 bases; nucleotides outside the gene matches: 0.